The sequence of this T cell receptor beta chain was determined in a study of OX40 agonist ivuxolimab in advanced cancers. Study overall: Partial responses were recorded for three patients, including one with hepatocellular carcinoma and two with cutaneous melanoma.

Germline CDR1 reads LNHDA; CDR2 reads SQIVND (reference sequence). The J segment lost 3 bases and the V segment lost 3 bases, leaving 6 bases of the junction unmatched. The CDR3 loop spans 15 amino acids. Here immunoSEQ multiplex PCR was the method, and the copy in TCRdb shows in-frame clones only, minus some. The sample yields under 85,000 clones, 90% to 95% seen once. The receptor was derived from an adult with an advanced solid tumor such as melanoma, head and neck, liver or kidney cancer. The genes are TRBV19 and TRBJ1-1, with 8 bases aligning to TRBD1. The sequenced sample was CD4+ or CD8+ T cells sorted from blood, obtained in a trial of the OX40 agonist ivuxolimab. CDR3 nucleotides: TGTGCCAGTAGTATTTGGACAGGGAAGTACACTGAAGCTTTCTTT. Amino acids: CASSIWTGKYTEAFF.